Sequencing of this T cell receptor (beta chain) was carried out in a study of shared clonotypes between healthy human individuals. With 5 bases clipped from V and 1 base from J, the junction kept 14 bases outside the gene matches. Germline values: CDR1 PRHDT, CDR2 FYEKMQ (reference sequence). The CDR3 totals 18 residues. Notes on the study in general: Despite large depth, sorted-subset datasets appeared incompletely sequenced. Relative to their counterparts shared across all four donors, non-shared clonotypes exhibited diminished generation probabilities.

Clones were sequenced by immunoSEQ multiplex PCR, and TCRdb holds only the in-frame ones, with some missing. The sample has some 1 million clones, about 74% seen once. As regards this clone: Its matching antigen is unknown.

The gene calls are TRBV13 and TRBJ2-3; 8 nucleotides agree with TRBD2. This receptor was identified in a man aged 18-30 years in good health. The sequencing sample was made of memory CD4+ T cells sorted from blood. Subset described: CD45RA-negative fraction. The CDR3 sequence is CASSPSFQRERGTDTQYF. Written as DNA, the CDR3 is TGTGCCAGCAGCCCGTCCTTCCAGCGGGAGCGGGGCACAGATACGCAGTATTTT.